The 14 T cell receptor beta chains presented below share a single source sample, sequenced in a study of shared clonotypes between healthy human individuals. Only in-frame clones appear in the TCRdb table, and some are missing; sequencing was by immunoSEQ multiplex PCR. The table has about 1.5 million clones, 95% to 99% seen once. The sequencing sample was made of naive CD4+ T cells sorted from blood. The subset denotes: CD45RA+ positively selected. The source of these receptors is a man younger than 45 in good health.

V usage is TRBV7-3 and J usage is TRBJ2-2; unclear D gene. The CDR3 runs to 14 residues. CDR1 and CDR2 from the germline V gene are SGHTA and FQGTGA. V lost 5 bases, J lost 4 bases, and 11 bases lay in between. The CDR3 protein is CASSQRGGTGELFF. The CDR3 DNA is TGTGCCAGCAGCCAGAGAGGCGGCACCGGGGAGCTGTTTTTT.

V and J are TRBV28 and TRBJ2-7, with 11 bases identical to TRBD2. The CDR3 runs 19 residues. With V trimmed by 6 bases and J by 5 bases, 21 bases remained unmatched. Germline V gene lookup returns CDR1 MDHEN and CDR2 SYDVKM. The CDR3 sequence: CASSLLDGPLAGAKNEQYF. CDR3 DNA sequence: TGTGCCAGCAGCTTGCTGGACGGCCCACTAGCGGGAGCGAAAAACGAGCAGTACTTC.

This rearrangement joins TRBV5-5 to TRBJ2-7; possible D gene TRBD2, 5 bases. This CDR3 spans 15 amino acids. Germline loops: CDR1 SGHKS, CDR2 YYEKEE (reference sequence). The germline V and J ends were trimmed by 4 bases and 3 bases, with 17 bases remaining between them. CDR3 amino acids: CASSLAPGPDYEQYF. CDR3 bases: TGTGCCAGCAGCCTAGCCCCGGGCCCGGACTACGAGCAGTACTTC.

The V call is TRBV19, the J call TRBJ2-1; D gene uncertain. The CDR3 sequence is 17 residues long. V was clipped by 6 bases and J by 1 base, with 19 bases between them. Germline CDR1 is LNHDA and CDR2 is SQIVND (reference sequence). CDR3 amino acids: CASSRFSGDSSYNEQFF. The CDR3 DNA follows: TGTGCCAGTAGCCGATTTTCTGGTGATTCTTCCTACAATGAGCAGTTCTTC.

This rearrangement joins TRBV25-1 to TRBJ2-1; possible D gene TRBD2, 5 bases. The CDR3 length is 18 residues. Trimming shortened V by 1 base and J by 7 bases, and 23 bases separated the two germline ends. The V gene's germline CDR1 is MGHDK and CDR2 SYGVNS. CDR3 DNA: TGTGCCAGCAGTGAATTAGTCAGTGGCGCCCGTGGGGAGAATGAGCAGTTCTTC. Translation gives CASSELVSGARGENEQFF.

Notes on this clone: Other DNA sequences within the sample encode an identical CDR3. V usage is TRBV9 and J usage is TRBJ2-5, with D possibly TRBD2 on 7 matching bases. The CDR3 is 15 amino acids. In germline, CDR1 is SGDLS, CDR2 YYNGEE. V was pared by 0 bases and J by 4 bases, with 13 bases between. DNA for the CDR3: TGTGCCAGCAGCGTAGCGGGGGGCTTGGGAGAGACCCAGTACTTC. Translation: CASSVAGGLGETQYF.

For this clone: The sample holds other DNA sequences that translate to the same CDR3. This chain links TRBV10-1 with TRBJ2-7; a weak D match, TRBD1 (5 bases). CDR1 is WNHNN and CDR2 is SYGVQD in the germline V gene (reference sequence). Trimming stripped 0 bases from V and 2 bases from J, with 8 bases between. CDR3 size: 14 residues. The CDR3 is CASSESGRTYEQYF. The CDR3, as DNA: TGCGCCAGCAGTGAGTCGGGGCGGACCTACGAGCAGTACTTC.

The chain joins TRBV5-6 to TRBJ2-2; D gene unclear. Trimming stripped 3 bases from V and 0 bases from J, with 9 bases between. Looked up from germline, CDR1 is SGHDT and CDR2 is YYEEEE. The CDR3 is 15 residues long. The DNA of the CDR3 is TGTGCCAGCAGCTATCTGACGGCGAACACCGGGGAGCTGTTTTTT. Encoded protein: CASSYLTANTGELFF. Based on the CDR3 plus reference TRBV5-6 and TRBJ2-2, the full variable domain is DAGVTQSPTHLIKTRGQQVTLRCSPKSGHDTVSWYQQALGQGPQFIFQYYEEEERQRGNFPDRFSGHQFPNYSSELNVNALLLGDSALYLCASSYLTANTGELFFGEGSRLTVL.

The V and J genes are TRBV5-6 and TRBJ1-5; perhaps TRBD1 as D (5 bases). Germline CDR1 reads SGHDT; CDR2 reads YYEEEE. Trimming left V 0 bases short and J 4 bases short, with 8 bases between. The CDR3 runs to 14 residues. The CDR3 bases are TGTGCCAGCAGCTTGGTCAGGGATAATCAGCCCCAGCATTTT. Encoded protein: CASSLVRDNQPQHF.

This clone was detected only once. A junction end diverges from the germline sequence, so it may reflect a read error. CDR3 in amino acids: CANSPSTGRTGELFF. The CDR3 DNA is TGCGCCAACAGCCCCTCGACAGGGAGGACCGGGGAGCTGTTTTTT. The chain combines TRBV5-1 with TRBJ2-2; D possibly corresponds to TRBD1 (7 bases). Germline V gene sequence: CDR1 SGHRS, CDR2 YFSETQ. The CDR3 has 15 amino acids.

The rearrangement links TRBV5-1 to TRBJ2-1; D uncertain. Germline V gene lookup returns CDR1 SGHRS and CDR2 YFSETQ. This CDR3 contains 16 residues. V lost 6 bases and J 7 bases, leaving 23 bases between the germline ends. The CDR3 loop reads CASNTGSSPSLNEQFF. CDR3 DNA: TGCGCCAGCAACACCGGCAGTAGCCCGAGCTTGAATGAGCAGTTCTTC. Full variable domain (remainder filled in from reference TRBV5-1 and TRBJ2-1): KAGVTQTPRYLIKTRGQQVTLSCSPISGHRSVSWYQQTPGQGLQFLFEYFSETQRNKGNFPGRFSGRQFSNSRSEMNVSTLELGDSALYLCASNTGSSPSLNEQFFGPGTRLTVL.

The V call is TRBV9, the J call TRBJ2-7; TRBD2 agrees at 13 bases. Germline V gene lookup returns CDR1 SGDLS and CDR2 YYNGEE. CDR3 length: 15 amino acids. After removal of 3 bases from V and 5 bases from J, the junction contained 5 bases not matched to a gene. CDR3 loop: CASSAGLAGVHEQYF. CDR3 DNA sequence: TGTGCCAGCAGCGCTGGACTAGCGGGAGTCCACGAGCAGTACTTC. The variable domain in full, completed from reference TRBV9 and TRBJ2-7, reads DSGVTQTPKHLITATGQRVTLRCSPRSGDLSVYWYQQSLDQGLQFLIQYYNGEERAKGNILERFSAQQFPDLHSELNLSSLELGDSALYFCASSAGLAGVHEQYFGPGTRLTVT.

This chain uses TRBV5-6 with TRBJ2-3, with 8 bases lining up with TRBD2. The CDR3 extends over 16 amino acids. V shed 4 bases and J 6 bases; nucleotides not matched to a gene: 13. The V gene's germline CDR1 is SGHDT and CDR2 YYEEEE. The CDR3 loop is CASSRVAGSFLDTQYF. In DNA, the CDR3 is TGTGCCAGCAGCCGGGTAGCGGGATCCTTCCTGGATACGCAGTATTTT. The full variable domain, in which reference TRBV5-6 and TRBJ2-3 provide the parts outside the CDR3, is DAGVTQSPTHLIKTRGQQVTLRCSPKSGHDTVSWYQQALGQGPQFIFQYYEEEERQRGNFPDRFSGHQFPNYSSELNVNALLLGDSALYLCASSRVAGSFLDTQYFGPGTRLTVL.

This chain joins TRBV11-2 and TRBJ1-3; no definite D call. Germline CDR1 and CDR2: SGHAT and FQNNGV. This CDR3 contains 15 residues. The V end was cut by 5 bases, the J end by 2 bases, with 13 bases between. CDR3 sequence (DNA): TGTGCCAGCAGCCCTCTCCGTGGGGCTGGAAACACCATATATTTT. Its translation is CASSPLRGAGNTIYF.